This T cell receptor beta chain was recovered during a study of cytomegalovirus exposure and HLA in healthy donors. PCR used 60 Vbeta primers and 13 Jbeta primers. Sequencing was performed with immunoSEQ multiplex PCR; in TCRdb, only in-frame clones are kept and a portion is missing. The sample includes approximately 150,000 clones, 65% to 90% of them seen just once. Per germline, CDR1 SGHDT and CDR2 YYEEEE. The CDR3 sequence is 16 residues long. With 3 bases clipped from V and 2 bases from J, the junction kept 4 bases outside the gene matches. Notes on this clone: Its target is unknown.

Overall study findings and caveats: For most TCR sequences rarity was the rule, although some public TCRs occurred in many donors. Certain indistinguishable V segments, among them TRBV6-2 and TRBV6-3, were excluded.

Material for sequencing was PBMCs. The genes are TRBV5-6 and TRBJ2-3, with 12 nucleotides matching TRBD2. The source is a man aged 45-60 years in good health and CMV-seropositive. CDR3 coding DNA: TGTGCCAGCAGCTATCTAGCGGGAGGGGACACAGATACGCAGTATTTT. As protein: CASSYLAGGDTDTQYF.